Below are 13 T cell receptor beta chains sequenced from a single sample in a study of response to subunit inactivated influenza vaccine. Each CDR3 protein gets one entry after TCRdb re-called the RT-PCR reads with MiXCR. The data hold hundreds of thousands of distinct CDR3 sequences, with approximately 23% observed a single time. Sequences were derived from PBMCs from blood, sampled less than 22 months after vaccination. These receptors were collected from a man aged 50-75 years who received an inactivated influenza vaccine.

This clonotype was counted between two and nine times. The J gene is TRBJ1-1, the V gene TRBV28, with a tentative D call TRBD1 (5 bases). V was trimmed by 6 bases and J by 3 bases, leaving 17 bases between them. The CDR3 totals 15 residues. Germline CDR1 is MDHEN and CDR2 is SYDVKM. The CDR3 loop reads CASRPPGVQDTEAFF. The CDR3 coding sequence is TGTGCCAGCAGACCTCCGGGGGTCCAGGACACTGAAGCTTTCTTT.

This chain uses TRBV7-2 with TRBJ1-5; 7 nucleotides line up with TRBD1. V was pared by 4 bases and J by 5 bases, with 2 bases of the junction left unmatched. The CDR3 is 13 amino acids. In germline, CDR1 is SGHTA, CDR2 FQGNSA. In DNA form, the CDR3 reads TGTGCCAGCAGCTCGACAGGGTATCAGCCCCAGCATTTT. Its translation is CASSSTGYQPQHF.

In this sample, this clonotype turned up a few times. V gene TRBV12-3 or TRBV12-4 combines with J gene TRBJ1-2; D remains unclear. V shed 2 bases and J shed 3 bases, with 10 bases lying between them. The CDR3 is made up of 14 amino acids. The DNA for the CDR3 is TGTGCCAGCAGTTTAACCGGGAACCACTATGGCTACACCTTC. Translation gives CASSLTGNHYGYTF.

The V gene is TRBV18, the J gene TRBJ1-3, with D possibly matching TRBD1 (6 bases). Trimming stripped 3 bases from V and 3 bases from J, with 9 bases between. Germline CDR1 is KGHSH and CDR2 is LQKENI. The CDR3 loop spans 14 amino acids. In DNA form, the CDR3 reads TGTGCCAGCTCACCCGGACAGCGTGGAAACACCATATATTTT. Encoded protein: CASSPGQRGNTIYF.

The gene calls are TRBV18 and TRBJ2-1, with TRBD2 identical over 9 bases. The CDR3 contains 15 residues. After removal of 2 bases from V and 4 bases from J, the junction contained 3 bases not matched to a gene. Germline CDR1 and CDR2: KGHSH and LQKENI. The CDR3: CASSPGSGGYNEQFF. The CDR3 DNA is TGTGCCAGCTCACCAGGAAGCGGGGGGTACAATGAGCAGTTCTTC.

This clonotype has only a few counts. V usage is TRBV27 and J usage is TRBJ2-2; TRBD2 agrees at 9 bases. Germline assignment: CDR1 MNHEY and CDR2 SMNVEV (reference sequence). V lost 6 bases and J lost 0; bases outside the gene matches: 5. The CDR3 length is 16 residues. CDR3 DNA sequence: TGTGCCAGCAGAACAATAGCGGGAGCGAACACCGGGGAGCTGTTTTTT. This translates into CASRTIAGANTGELFF.

V gene TRBV2 combines with J gene TRBJ1-5; the D is unclear. From germline, CDR1 is SNHLY and CDR2 FYNNEI. CDR3 length: 15 amino acids. V gave up 2 bases and J gave up 4 bases, with 12 bases separating them. CDR3: CASSERGGGNQPQHF. In DNA, the CDR3 is TGTGCCAGCAGTGAACGTGGTGGCGGAAATCAGCCCCAGCATTTT.

This clonotype was seen only a few times. The chain recombines TRBV4-1 with TRBJ2-5; 7 bases map to TRBD1. V was clipped by 4 bases and J by 2 bases; unmatched bases: 7. Germline V gene lookup returns CDR1 MGHRA and CDR2 YSYEKL. The CDR3 has 15 amino acids. The chain's CDR3 is CASSLGTVFQETQYF. CDR3 in DNA: TGCGCCAGCAGCCTCGGGACAGTATTTCAAGAGACCCAGTACTTC.

This chain links TRBV12-3 or TRBV12-4 with TRBJ2-7, with TRBD1 matching over 11 bases. V lost 3 bases to trimming and J lost 6 bases; unmatched junction nucleotides: 4. The CDR3 is 14 residues long. CDR3 protein: CASSFRDRGAEQYF. CDR3 in DNA: TGTGCCAGCAGTTTTCGGGACAGGGGGGCCGAGCAGTACTTC.

This clonotype was observed a handful of times. J is TRBJ1-1 and V is TRBV7-2, with a tentative D call TRBD1 (5 bases). From germline, CDR1 is SGHTA and CDR2 FQGNSA. The V end lost 3 bases, the J end lost 4 bases, and 21 bases lay between the germline ends. The CDR3 loop spans 17 amino acids. The CDR3 DNA sequence: TGTGCCAGCAGCTTCCCTAAGGACATCGGGGTGCTCACTGAAGCTTTCTTT. Translating it yields CASSFPKDIGVLTEAFF. Full variable domain (missing parts from reference TRBV7-2 and TRBJ1-1): GAGVSQSPSNKVTEKGKDVELRCDPISGHTALYWYRQSLGQGLEFLIYFQGNSAPDKSGLPSDRFSAERTGGSVSTLTIQRTQQEDSAVYLCASSFPKDIGVLTEAFFGQGTRLTVV.

This clonotype was seen a handful of times. The genes are TRBV15 and TRBJ2-5; 10 bases match TRBD1. Germline CDR1 LNHNV, CDR2 YYDKDF (reference sequence). Germline trimming cut 7 bases from V and 5 bases from J; bases unmatched to any gene: 7. The CDR3 contains 14 residues. CDR3 nucleotides: TGTGCCACCATAAGGGACAGGGGCGCTGAGACCCAGTACTTC. The encoded protein is CATIRDRGAETQYF. Complete variable domain (other parts from reference TRBV15 and TRBJ2-5): DAMVIQNPRYQVTQFGKPVTLSCSQTLNHNVMYWYQQKSSQAPKLLFHYYDKDFNNEADTPDNFQSRRPNTSFCFLDIRSPGLGDTAMYLCATIRDRGAETQYFGPGTRLLVL.

This clonotype was observed a handful of times. The CDR3 loop is CASSFGLTNTGELFF. The CDR3 coding sequence is TGTGCCAGCAGTTTTGGGTTGACGAACACCGGGGAGCTGTTTTTT. The rearrangement joins TRBV12-3 or TRBV12-4 to TRBJ2-2; D not resolved. The CDR3 is made up of 15 amino acids. V lost 3 bases to trimming and J lost 0 bases, with 8 bases between them.

The sample holds many counts of this clonotype. The gene calls are TRBV4-3 and TRBJ1-2; D unclear. This CDR3 has 15 amino acids. Germline assignment: CDR1 LGHNA and CDR2 YSLEER. V was pared by 0 bases and J by 5 bases, with 13 bases between. The CDR3 is CASSQDAGTGYGYTF. CDR3 bases: TGCGCCAGCAGCCAAGACGCAGGAACGGGGTATGGCTACACCTTC.